The 19 T cell receptor beta chains reported below all come from one sample, sequenced in a study of cytomegalovirus exposure and HLA in healthy donors. PCR involved 60 Vbeta and 13 Jbeta primers. Sequencing was performed with immunoSEQ multiplex PCR; in TCRdb, only in-frame clones are kept and a portion is missing. The sample gives 85,000 to 130,000 clones, approximately 71% of which show up once; 2% to 3% is in the top ten. Sample: PBMCs. Receptors originate from a man aged 35 to 55 in good health and CMV-seronegative.

The chain joins TRBV6-1 to TRBJ1-1; D remains unclear. The length of the CDR3 is 14 residues. From germline, CDR1 is MNHNS and CDR2 SASEGT. Deletions cut 8 bases from V and 5 bases from J, with 18 bases between. Here the CDR3 DNA reads TGTGCCAGCCGGGGAGGGTGGCGATTGACTGAAGCTTTCTTT. It specifies CASRGGWRLTEAFF.

This chain links TRBV9 with TRBJ1-2; TRBD1 agrees at 8 bases. The germline V gene has CDR1 SGDLS and CDR2 YYNGEE. Trimming removed 3 bases from V and 7 bases from J; junction bases left unmatched: 14. The CDR3 spans 16 residues. The DNA of the CDR3 is TGTGCCAGCAGCGACACGATGGACAGGGCCCTTCCTGGCTACACCTTC. Translating gives CASSDTMDRALPGYTF.

The chain has TRBV5-6 and TRBJ1-6; 11 bases are shared with TRBD1. This CDR3 comprises 14 residues. Germline CDR1 SGHDT, CDR2 YYEEEE. With 7 bases clipped from V and 9 bases from J, the junction kept 6 bases outside the gene matches. The CDR3 region has the DNA TGTGCCAGCGCCCCAGGGACAGGGGGTTCACCCCTCCACTTT. It translates to CASAPGTGGSPLHF.

J is TRBJ1-1 and V is TRBV6-1; D call uncertain. The CDR3 has 13 residues. CDR1 and CDR2 from the germline V gene are MNHNS and SASEGT. V dropped 6 bases and J dropped 6 bases, with 14 bases sitting between them. CDR3 bases: TGTGCCAGCAGCCCAGCCCCGAGGGCTGAAGCTTTCTTT. Its protein is CASSPAPRAEAFF.

The chain joins TRBV5-1 to TRBJ2-1, with TRBD2 as a possible D gene (5 bases). This CDR3 spans 15 amino acids. Germline V gene data show CDR1 as SGHRS and CDR2 as YFSETQ. V shed 0 bases and J shed 3 bases, with 10 bases lying between them. CDR3 amino acids: CASSLGLANYNEQFF. The DNA for the CDR3 is TGCGCCAGCAGCTTGGGTCTAGCTAACTACAATGAGCAGTTCTTC.

The sample holds one count of this clone. This sequence joins TRBV18 and TRBJ1-5; TRBD1 matches at 9 bases. CDR3 size: 18 residues. V dropped 2 bases and J dropped 3; count of bases not matched to a gene: 11. The germline CDR1 and CDR2 sequences are KGHSH and LQKENI. CDR3 DNA: TGTGCCAGCTCACCAGATTACAGGGGGCGATGGGACAATCAGCCCCAGCATTTT. As protein: CASSPDYRGRWDNQPQHF.

The chain couples TRBV7-9 to TRBJ1-2, with D hard to call. Germline V gene sequence: CDR1 SEHNR, CDR2 FQNEAQ (reference sequence). The CDR3 is 15 residues long. The V gene lost 0 bases and the J gene lost 7 bases, with 15 bases spanning the gap. CDR3 bases: TGTGCCAGCAGCTTAGCCGGGCGGGTGACTGGTGGCTACACCTTC. Translated, it gives CASSLAGRVTGGYTF.

The genes are TRBV9 and TRBJ2-3; no definite D call. V was pared by 6 bases and J by 0 bases, with 11 bases between. Germline CDR1 is SGDLS and CDR2 is YYNGEE. The CDR3 totals 14 residues. In nucleotides, the CDR3 is TGTGCCAGCACGTTATCCCCTAGCACAGATACGCAGTATTTT. The encoded protein is CASTLSPSTDTQYF. Variable domain in full (rest from reference TRBV9 and TRBJ2-3): DSGVTQTPKHLITATGQRVTLRCSPRSGDLSVYWYQQSLDQGLQFLIQYYNGEERAKGNILERFSAQQFPDLHSELNLSSLELGDSALYFCASTLSPSTDTQYFGPGTRLTVL.

The rearrangement joins TRBV6-6 to TRBJ2-3, with 9 bases matching TRBD2. Trimming cost V 6 bases and J 5 bases; bases outside gene matches: 9. CDR1 and CDR2 from the germline V gene are MNHNY and SVGAGI (reference sequence). The length of the CDR3 is 15 residues. CDR3 in amino acids: CASRDNSGGRDTQYF. The CDR3 DNA sequence: TGTGCCAGCAGAGACAATAGCGGGGGCAGAGATACGCAGTATTTT.

V usage is TRBV5-4 and J usage is TRBJ2-7; 8 bases line up with TRBD1. Per the germline V gene, CDR1 is SGHNT and CDR2 is YYREEE (reference sequence). The CDR3 totals 14 residues. The ends lost 0 bases at V and 7 bases at J; junction bases unmatched: 6. CDR3 in DNA: TGTGCCAGCAGCTTGGATCAGGGGGCCAGGGAGCAGTACTTC. Encoded protein: CASSLDQGAREQYF.

The chain employs TRBV6-1 and TRBJ2-7; the match to TRBD1 covers 9 bases. J gave up 6 bases and V 4 bases, and 13 bases lay outside the gene matches. The CDR3 length is 16 residues. The germline CDR1 and CDR2 sequences are MNHNS and SASEGT. CDR3 in amino acids: CASSGQPGQGSREQYF. The CDR3 DNA follows: TGTGCCAGCAGTGGCCAACCGGGACAGGGCTCGCGCGAGCAGTACTTC.

This clone has only a few counts. The rearrangement uses TRBV19 and TRBJ1-5; unclear D gene. Germline assignment: CDR1 LNHDA and CDR2 SQIVND (reference sequence). CDR3 length: 13 amino acids. The germline V and J ends were trimmed by 3 bases and 4 bases, with 7 bases remaining between them. CDR3 amino acids: CASSILANQPQHF. CDR3 in DNA: TGTGCCAGTAGTATTTTGGCAAATCAGCCCCAGCATTTT.

This clone was counted once. The chain employs TRBV7-9 and TRBJ1-5; D ambiguous. The germline V and J ends were trimmed by 5 bases and 1 base, with 9 bases remaining between them. CDR1 and CDR2 from the germline V gene are SEHNR and FQNEAQ (reference sequence). This CDR3 is 14 amino acids long. The CDR3 nucleotides read TGTGCCAGCAGCCCCTCAGGAAGCAATCAGCCCCAGCATTTT. It translates to CASSPSGSNQPQHF. Full variable domain (rest looked up from reference TRBV7-9 and TRBJ1-5): DTGVSQNPRHKITKRGQNVTFRCDPISEHNRLYWYRQTLGQGPEFLTYFQNEAQLEKSRLLSDRFSAERPKGSFSTLEIQRTEQGDSAMYLCASSPSGSNQPQHFGDGTRLSIL.

This clone showed up just once. The chain links TRBV6-6 to TRBJ2-5; TRBD1 aligns across 7 bases. The closer fit of TRBJ2-7 to the DNA end suggests the J call may be wrong. The germline gives CDR1 MNHNY, CDR2 SVGAGI (reference sequence). The CDR3 length is 16 residues. The CDR3 DNA is TGTGCCAGCAGTTACTCCGAGAAGGGGGCTTCCTACGAGCAGTACTTC. It translates to CASSYSEKGASYEQYF.

The chain couples TRBV6-5 to TRBJ1-2; 11 positions match TRBD1. Unmatched junction bases numbered 8, after V lost 4 bases and J lost 7 bases. CDR3 length equals 15 residues. CDR1 is MNHEY, CDR2 SVGAGI, per germline. Here the CDR3 reads CASSSPDRGHRGYTF. Here the CDR3 DNA reads TGTGCCAGCAGTTCCCCGGACAGGGGGCATCGTGGCTACACCTTC.

This chain uses TRBV2 with TRBJ1-5; D is possibly TRBD1 (5 bases). V lost 2 bases to trimming and J lost 6 bases, with 8 bases between them. This CDR3 contains 13 residues. Germline V lookup: CDR1 SNHLY, CDR2 FYNNEI. CDR3 coding DNA: TGTGCCAGCAGTGAACAGGGTACTCAGCCCCAGCATTTT. Translated: CASSEQGTQPQHF.

The chain carries TRBV2 and TRBJ1-4; the match to TRBD1 covers 7 bases. Unmatched junction bases numbered 11, after V lost 6 bases and J lost 4 bases. The germline V gene encodes CDR1 SNHLY and CDR2 FYNNEI. The CDR3 extends over 16 amino acids. CDR3 DNA: TGTGCCAGCAGGGGACAGTTCCCGATGGGTAATGAAAAACTGTTTTTT. This sequence encodes CASRGQFPMGNEKLFF. Drawing the rest from reference TRBV2 and TRBJ1-4, the complete variable domain is EPEVTQTPSHQVTQMGQEVILRCVPISNHLYFYWYRQILGQKVEFLVSFYNNEISEKSEIFDDQFSVERPDGSNFTLKIRSTKLEDSAMYFCASRGQFPMGNEKLFFGSGTQLSVL.

CDR3 bases: TGTGCCAGCAGCCCCCAATCTGCAGGGCCCCAGTACTTC. It codes for CASSPQSAGPQYF. This sequence joins TRBV7-8 and TRBJ2-7; TRBD1 might be the D (5 bases). Germline CDR1 reads SGHVS; CDR2 reads FQNEAQ. V was cut by 5 bases and J by 10 bases, with 18 bases left in between. The CDR3 is 13 residues long. Drawing the rest from reference TRBV7-8 and TRBJ2-7, the complete variable domain is GAGVSQSPRYKVAKRGQDVALRCDPISGHVSLFWYQQALGQGPEFLTYFQNEAQLDKSGLPSDRFFAERPEGSVSTLKIQRTQQEDSAVYLCASSPQSAGPQYFGPGTRLTVT.

The rearrangement joins TRBV19 to TRBJ1-2, with 10 bases identical to TRBD1. Trimming removed 4 bases from V and 2 bases from J; junction bases left unmatched: 4. Germline V gene sequence: CDR1 LNHDA, CDR2 SQIVND (reference sequence). The CDR3 totals 15 residues. CDR3 nucleotides: TGTGCCAGTAGTAGAGGGACAGGGGTGAACTATGGCTACACCTTC. Translation: CASSRGTGVNYGYTF.